This TCR beta chain was recorded in a study of blood T cell repertoires in COVID-19 (dated by TCRdb to the early 2020s). The study in broad terms: The collaborator samples originated in the United States, Italy and Spain and spanned the acute and convalescent phases of COVID-19. The material from the prospective study consisted of cDNA or gDNA derived from T cells, B-cell-depleted T cells, or PBMCs. Subjects who had been exposed to COVID-19, were actively infected with it, or had recovered from it provided the deeply sampled blood TCRbeta repertoires that made up the dataset. The repertoires were released in a freely available public database meant as a resource for research on the immune response to SARS-CoV-2. Samples were obtained from the ongoing ImmuneRACE study (first 160 participants) and from about 1,300 subjects provided by 6 global collaborators. The sample metadata nearly always contained a de-identified subject ID, COVID-19 status, age in years and sex. Where available, HLA class I and class II types were taken from metadata supplied by the sample provider and were not determined by assay-based typing. General study outcomes and caveats: How much clinical and demographic metadata was included differed by source and by participant, and the metadata was provided uncurated.

As for this clone: Its antigen remains unidentified. One base away there is no much larger clone; base qualities are not given.

TCRbeta CDR3 regions were amplified from genomic DNA by means of the immunoSEQ Assay, a bias-controlled multiplex PCR. Turning to the authors' computational methods: The number of nucleated cells in each sample was estimated from the amplification of reference gene primers within the assay. To quantify the absolute abundance of each unique TCRbeta CDR3 rearrangement, sequence reads were collapsed and filtered. For each sample, productive Simpson clonality was calculated as the square root of Simpson's diversity index over productive rearrangements. TCRdb holds this immuneACCESS table with in-frame rearrangements only. Some clones are missing; in checked studies, unresolved V genes explain under half, and the rest has no known cause. V, J and clone size reflect that table, while D and trimming were determined from the DNA. The sample table shows 250,000 or so clones, and 91% are seen once. The ten largest account for 2.8% of the sample.

Enrolling through a virtual design, the prospective study's participants ranged in age from about 18 to 89 years and lived across about two dozen United States geographic areas. In the prospective study, cohorts were assigned on the basis of participant-reported clinical history obtained from a screening survey and a study questionnaire. Exposed participants had been in contact, within 2 weeks of entering the study, with a person who had a PCR-confirmed or clinician-diagnosed case of COVID-19. Each participant in the prospective study had whole blood, serum and a nasopharyngeal or oropharyngeal swab collected by mobile phlebotomists. Additional blood draws and questionnaires over an approximately 2-month period could optionally be provided by prospective study participants. Prospective study blood samples were shipped either frozen or at room temperature before DNA extraction. Measured from the cysteine to the phenylalanine, the CDR3 is 16 residues long. Only the CDR3 portion is preserved as DNA: 48 bases, with reading frame beginning at the first base. Based on the germline V gene, the CDR1 and CDR2 sequences are MGHRA and YSYEKL. Trimming removed 2 bases from V and 6 bases from J, leaving 16 bases between the germline ends.

Sequenced: PBMCs or T cells enriched from blood (not recorded which). The sequence is built from TRBV4-1 and TRBJ2-2; no confident D gene assignment can be made. This sequence was found in a man in his forties who had been exposed to COVID-19. The CDR3 corresponds to CASSQLETASAGELFF. The DNA reads TGCGCCAGCAGCCAATTGGAGACCGCCTCAGCCGGGGAGCTGTTTTTT.